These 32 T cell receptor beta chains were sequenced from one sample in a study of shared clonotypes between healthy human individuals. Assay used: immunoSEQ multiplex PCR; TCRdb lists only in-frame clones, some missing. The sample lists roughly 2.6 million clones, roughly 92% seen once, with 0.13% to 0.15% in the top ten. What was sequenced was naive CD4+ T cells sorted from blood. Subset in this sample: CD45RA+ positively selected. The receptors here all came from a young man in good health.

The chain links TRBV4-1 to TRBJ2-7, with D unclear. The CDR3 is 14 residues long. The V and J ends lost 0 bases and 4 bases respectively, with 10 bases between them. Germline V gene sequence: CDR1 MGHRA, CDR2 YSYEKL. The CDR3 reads CASSQDGPLYEQYF. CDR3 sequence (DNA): TGCGCCAGCAGCCAAGATGGGCCGTTATACGAGCAGTACTTC.

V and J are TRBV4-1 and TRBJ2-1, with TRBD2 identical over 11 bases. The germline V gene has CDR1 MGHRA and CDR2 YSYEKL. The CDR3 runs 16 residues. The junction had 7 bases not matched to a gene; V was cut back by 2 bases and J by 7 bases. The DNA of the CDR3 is TGCGCCAGCAGCCAACCGCTAGCGGGAGGAGGGAATGAGCAGTTCTTC. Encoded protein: CASSQPLAGGGNEQFF.

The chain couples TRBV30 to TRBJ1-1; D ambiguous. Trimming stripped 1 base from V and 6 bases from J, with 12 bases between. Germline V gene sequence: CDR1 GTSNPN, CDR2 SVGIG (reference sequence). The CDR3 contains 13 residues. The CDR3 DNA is TGTGCCTGGAGTGGGGTCACGAGGGCTGAAGCTTTCTTT. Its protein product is CAWSGVTRAEAFF. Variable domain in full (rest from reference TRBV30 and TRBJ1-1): SQTIHQWPATLVQPVGSPLSLECTVEGTSNPNLYWYRQAAGRGLQLLFYSVGIGQISSEVPQNLSASRPQDRQFILSSKKLLLSDSGFYLCAWSGVTRAEAFFGQGTRLTVV.

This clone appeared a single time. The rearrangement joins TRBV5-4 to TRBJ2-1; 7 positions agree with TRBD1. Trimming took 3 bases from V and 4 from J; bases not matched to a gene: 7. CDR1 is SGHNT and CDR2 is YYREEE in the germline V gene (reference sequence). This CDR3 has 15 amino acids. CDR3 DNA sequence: TGTGCCAGCAGCTCGTTTGACAGGGATTACAATGAGCAGTTCTTC. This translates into CASSSFDRDYNEQFF.

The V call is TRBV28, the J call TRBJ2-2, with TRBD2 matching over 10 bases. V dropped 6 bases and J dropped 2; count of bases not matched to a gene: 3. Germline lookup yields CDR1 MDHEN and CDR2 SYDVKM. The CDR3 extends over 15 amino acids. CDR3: CASRSSGGNTGELFF. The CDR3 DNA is TGTGCCAGCAGGTCTAGCGGGGGAAACACCGGGGAGCTGTTTTTT.

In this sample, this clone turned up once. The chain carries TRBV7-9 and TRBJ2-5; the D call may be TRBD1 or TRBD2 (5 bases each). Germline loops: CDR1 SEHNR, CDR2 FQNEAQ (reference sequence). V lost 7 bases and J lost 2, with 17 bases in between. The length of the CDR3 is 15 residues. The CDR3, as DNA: TGTGCCAGCAACATCAAGGGGAGTGGGCAAGAGACCCAGTACTTC. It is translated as CASNIKGSGQETQYF.

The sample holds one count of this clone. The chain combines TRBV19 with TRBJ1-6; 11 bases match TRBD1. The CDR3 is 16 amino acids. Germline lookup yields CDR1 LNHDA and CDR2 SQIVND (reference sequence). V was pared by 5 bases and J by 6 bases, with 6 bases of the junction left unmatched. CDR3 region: CASSLGQGACNSPLHF. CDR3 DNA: TGTGCCAGTAGTCTCGGACAGGGGGCTTGTAATTCACCCCTCCACTTT.

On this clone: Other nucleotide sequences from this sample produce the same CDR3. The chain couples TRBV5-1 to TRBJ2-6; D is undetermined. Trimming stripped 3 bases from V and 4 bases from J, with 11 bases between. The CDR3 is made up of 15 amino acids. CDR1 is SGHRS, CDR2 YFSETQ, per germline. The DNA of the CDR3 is TGCGCCAGCAGCTCGGAAGGCTCGGGGGCCAACGTCCTGACTTTC. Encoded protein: CASSSEGSGANVLTF.

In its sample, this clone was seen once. In DNA, the CDR3 is TGCGCCAGCAGCTTGGAAGTCGCCGGGCACTCCCAGTACTTC. This sequence encodes CASSLEVAGHSQYF. The chain carries TRBV5-1 and TRBJ2-5; D unresolved. This CDR3 comprises 14 residues. The germline gives CDR1 SGHRS, CDR2 YFSETQ. V lost 0 bases, J lost 9 bases, and 15 bases lay in between.

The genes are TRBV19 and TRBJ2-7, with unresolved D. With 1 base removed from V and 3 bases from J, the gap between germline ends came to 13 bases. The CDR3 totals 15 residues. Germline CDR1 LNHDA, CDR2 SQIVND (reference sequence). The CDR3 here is CASSIVDQPHYEQYF. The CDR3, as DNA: TGTGCCAGTAGTATAGTGGATCAGCCGCACTACGAGCAGTACTTC.

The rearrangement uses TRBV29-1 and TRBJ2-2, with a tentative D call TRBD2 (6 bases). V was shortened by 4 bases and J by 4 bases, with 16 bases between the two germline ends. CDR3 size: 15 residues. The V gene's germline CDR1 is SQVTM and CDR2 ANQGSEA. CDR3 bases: TGCAGCGTTGTACCCCACGGGGGAGTCACCGGGGAGCTGTTTTTT. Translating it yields CSVVPHGGVTGELFF.

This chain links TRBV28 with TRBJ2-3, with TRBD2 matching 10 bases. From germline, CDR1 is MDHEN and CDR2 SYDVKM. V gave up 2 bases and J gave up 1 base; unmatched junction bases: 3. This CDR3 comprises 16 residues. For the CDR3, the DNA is TGTGCCAGCAGTTTAGACCTAGCGGGAGGCACAGATACGCAGTATTTT. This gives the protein CASSLDLAGGTDTQYF.

In nucleotides, the CDR3 is TGTGCCAGCAGTTTATTTGCGGGAACGTACGAGCAGTACTTC. Its translation is CASSLFAGTYEQYF. V is TRBV28 and J is TRBJ2-7, with TRBD2 as a possible D gene (6 bases). Germline CDR1 reads MDHEN; CDR2 reads SYDVKM. This CDR3 is built from 14 residues. V was trimmed by 1 base and J by 4 bases, leaving 11 bases between them. The full variable domain, with the rest looked up from reference TRBV28 and TRBJ2-7, is DVKVTQSSRYLVKRTGEKVFLECVQDMDHENMFWYRQDPGLGLRLIYFSYDVKMKEKGDIPEGYSVSREKKERFSLILESASTNQTSMYLCASSLFAGTYEQYFGPGTRLTVT.

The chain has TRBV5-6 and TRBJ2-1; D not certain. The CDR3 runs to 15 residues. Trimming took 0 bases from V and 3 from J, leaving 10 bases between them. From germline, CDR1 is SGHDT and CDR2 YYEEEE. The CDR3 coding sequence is TGTGCCAGCAGCTTGGCCGGCAGGTTCTACAATGAGCAGTTCTTC. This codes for CASSLAGRFYNEQFF.

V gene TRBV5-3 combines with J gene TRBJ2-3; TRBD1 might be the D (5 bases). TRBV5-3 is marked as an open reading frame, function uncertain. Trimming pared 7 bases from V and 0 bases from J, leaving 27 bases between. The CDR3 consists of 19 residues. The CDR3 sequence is CARVRWTLLGQASTDTQYF. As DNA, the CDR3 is TGTGCCAGAGTTCGTTGGACCCTTTTGGGGCAGGCCAGCACAGATACGCAGTATTTT.

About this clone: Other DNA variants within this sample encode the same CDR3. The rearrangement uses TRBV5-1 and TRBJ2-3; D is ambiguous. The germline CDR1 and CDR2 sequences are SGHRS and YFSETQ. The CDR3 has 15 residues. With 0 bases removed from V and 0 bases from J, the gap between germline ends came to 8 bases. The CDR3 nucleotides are TGCGCCAGCAGCTTGGCCCTAGGCAGCACAGATACGCAGTATTTT. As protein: CASSLALGSTDTQYF.

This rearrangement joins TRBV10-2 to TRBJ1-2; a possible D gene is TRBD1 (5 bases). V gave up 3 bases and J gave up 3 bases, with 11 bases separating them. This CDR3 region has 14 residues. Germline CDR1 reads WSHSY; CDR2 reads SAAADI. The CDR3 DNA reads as TGCGCCAGCAGTGATAACGACAGATACTATGGCTACACCTTC. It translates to CASSDNDRYYGYTF.

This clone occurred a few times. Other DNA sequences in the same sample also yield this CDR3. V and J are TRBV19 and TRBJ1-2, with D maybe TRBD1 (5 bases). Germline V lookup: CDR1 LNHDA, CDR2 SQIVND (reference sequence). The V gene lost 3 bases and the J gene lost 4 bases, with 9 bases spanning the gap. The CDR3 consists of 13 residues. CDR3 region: CASSIPGSYGYTF. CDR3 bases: TGTGCCAGTAGTATCCCAGGGTCCTATGGCTACACCTTC.

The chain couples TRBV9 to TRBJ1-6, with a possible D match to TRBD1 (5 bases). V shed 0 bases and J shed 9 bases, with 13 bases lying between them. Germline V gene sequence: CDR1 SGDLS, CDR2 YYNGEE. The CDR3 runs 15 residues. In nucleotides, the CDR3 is TGTGCCAGCAGCGTAGACGGGGGGTCCTTTTCACCCCTCCACTTT. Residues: CASSVDGGSFSPLHF.

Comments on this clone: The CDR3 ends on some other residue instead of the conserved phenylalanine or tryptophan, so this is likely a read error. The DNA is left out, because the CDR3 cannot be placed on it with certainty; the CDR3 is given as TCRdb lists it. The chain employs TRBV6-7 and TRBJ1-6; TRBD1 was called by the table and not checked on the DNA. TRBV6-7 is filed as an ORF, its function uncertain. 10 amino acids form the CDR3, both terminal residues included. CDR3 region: CASSYGQPSG.

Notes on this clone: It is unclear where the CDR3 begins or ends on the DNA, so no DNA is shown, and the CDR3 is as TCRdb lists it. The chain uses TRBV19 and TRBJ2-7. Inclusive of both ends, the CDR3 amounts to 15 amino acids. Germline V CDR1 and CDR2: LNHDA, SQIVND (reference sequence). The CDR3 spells CASRSSGRAPGEQYF.

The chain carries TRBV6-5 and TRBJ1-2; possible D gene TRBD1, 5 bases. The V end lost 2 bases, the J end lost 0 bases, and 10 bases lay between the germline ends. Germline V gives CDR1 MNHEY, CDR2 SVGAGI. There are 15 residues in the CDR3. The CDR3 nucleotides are TGTGCCAGCAGTTACGGGGGTCCAGCTAACTATGGCTACACCTTC. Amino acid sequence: CASSYGGPANYGYTF.

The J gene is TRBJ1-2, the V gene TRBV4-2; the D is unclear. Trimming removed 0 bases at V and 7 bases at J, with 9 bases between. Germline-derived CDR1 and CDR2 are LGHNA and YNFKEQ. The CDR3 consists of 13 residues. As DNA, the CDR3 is TGTGCCAGCAGCCAAGATCGTGGGGTTGGCTACACCTTC. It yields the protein CASSQDRGVGYTF.

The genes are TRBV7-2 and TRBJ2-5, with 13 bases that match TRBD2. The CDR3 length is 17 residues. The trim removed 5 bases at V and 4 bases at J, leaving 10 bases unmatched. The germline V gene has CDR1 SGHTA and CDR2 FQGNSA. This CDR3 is CASSQRTSGSFRETQYF. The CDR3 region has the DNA TGTGCCAGCAGCCAGCGGACTAGCGGGAGTTTTCGAGAGACCCAGTACTTC. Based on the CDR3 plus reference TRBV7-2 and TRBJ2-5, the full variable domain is GAGVSQSPSNKVTEKGKDVELRCDPISGHTALYWYRQSLGQGLEFLIYFQGNSAPDKSGLPSDRFSAERTGGSVSTLTIQRTQQEDSAVYLCASSQRTSGSFRETQYFGPGTRLLVL.

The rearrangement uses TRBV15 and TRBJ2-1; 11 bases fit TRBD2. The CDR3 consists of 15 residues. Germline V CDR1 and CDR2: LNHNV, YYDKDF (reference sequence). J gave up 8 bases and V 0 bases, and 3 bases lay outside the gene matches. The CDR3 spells CATSRDSGGVYEQFF. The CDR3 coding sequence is TGTGCCACCAGCAGAGATAGCGGGGGGGTATATGAGCAGTTCTTC.

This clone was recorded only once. CDR3 protein: CASRQGANEKLFF. CDR3 sequence (DNA): TGCGCCAGCCGACAGGGAGCTAATGAAAAACTGTTTTTT. V and J are TRBV4-1 and TRBJ1-4; the match to TRBD1 covers 7 bases. The trim removed 8 bases at V and 3 bases at J, leaving 3 bases unmatched. This CDR3 region has 13 residues. The germline V gene has CDR1 MGHRA and CDR2 YSYEKL.

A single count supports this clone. CDR3 nucleotides: TGTGCCAGCAGCAGGTCGGGGGGTCCCTATGGCTACACCTTC. It specifies CASSRSGGPYGYTF. The chain combines TRBV14 with TRBJ1-2; TRBD1 is a possible D gene (5 bases). The CDR3 loop spans 14 amino acids. Deletions cut 5 bases from V and 4 bases from J, with 14 bases between. The V gene's germline CDR1 is SGHDN and CDR2 FVKESK. Based on the CDR3 plus reference TRBV14 and TRBJ1-2, the full variable domain is EAGVTQFPSHSVIEKGQTVTLRCDPISGHDNLYWYRRVMGKEIKFLLHFVKESKQDESGMPNNRFLAERTGGTYSTLKVQPAELEDSGVYFCASSRSGGPYGYTFGSGTRLTVV.

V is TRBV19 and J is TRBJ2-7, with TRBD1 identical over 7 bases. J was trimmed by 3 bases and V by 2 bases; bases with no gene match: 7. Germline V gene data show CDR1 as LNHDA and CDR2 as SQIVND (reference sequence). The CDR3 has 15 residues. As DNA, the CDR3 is TGTGCCAGTAGTATATGGACAGGATCAGACTACGAGCAGTACTTC. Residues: CASSIWTGSDYEQYF.

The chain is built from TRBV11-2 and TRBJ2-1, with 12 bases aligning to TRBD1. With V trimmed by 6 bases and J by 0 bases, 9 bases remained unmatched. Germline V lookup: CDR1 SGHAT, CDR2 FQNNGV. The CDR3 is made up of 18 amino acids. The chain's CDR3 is CASRGQGASRNSYNEQFF. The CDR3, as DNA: TGTGCCAGCAGGGGACAGGGGGCGTCGCGGAACTCCTACAATGAGCAGTTCTTC.

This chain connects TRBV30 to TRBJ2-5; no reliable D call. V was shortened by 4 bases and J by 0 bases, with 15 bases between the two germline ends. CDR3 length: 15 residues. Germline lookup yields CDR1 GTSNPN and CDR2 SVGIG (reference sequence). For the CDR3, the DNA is TGTGCCTGGAACCTCGGTCATAGTAACCAAGAGACCCAGTACTTC. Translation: CAWNLGHSNQETQYF.

The DNA of the CDR3 is TGTGCCAGTAGTATGTTTGGCGGGAGTAGTTATGAGCAGTTCTTC. This sequence encodes CASSMFGGSSYEQFF. The chain employs TRBV19 and TRBJ2-1; 7 bases fit TRBD2. V was pared by 3 bases and J by 8 bases, with 10 bases of the junction left unmatched. CDR3 size: 15 residues. Germline CDR1 and CDR2: LNHDA and SQIVND (reference sequence).

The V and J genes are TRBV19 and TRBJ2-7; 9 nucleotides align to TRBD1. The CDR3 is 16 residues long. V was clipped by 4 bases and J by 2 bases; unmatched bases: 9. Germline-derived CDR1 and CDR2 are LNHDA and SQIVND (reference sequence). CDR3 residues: CASSRETGTGPYEQYF. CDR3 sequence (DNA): TGTGCCAGTAGTAGGGAAACCGGGACAGGGCCCTACGAGCAGTACTTC. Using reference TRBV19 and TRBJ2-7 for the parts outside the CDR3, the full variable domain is DGGITQSPKYLFRKEGQNVTLSCEQNLNHDAMYWYRQDPGQGLRLIYYSQIVNDFQKGDIAEGYSVSREKKESFPLTVTSAQKNPTAFYLCASSRETGTGPYEQYFGPGTRLTVT.